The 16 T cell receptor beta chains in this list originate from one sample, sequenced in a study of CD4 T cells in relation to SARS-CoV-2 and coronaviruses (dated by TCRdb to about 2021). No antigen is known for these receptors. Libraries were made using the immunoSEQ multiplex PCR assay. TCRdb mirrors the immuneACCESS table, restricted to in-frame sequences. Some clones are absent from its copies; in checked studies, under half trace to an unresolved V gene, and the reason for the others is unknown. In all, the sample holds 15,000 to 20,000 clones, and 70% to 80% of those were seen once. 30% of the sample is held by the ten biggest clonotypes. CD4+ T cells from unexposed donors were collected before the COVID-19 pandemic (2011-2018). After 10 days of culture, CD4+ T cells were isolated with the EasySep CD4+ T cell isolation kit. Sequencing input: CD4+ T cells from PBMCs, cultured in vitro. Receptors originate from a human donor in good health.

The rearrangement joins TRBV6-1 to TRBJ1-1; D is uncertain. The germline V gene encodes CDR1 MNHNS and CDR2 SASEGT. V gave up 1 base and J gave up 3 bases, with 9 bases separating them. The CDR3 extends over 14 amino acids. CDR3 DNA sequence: TGTGCCAGCAGTGAAGAAGCAGCGGACACTGAAGCTTTCTTT. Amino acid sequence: CASSEEAADTEAFF.

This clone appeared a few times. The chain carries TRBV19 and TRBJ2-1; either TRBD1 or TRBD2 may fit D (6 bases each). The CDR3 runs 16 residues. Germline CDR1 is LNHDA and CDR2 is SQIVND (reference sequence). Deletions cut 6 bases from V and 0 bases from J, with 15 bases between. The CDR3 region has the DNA TGTGCCAGTAGAGGGGGGCGATTGAGCTCCTACAATGAGCAGTTCTTC. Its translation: CASRGGRLSSYNEQFF.

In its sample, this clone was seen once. CDR3 sequence: CASSEEGGQYYGYTF. The CDR3 DNA reads as TGTGCCAGCAGTGAGGAGGGGGGACAGTACTATGGCTACACCTTC. V and J are TRBV6-1 and TRBJ1-2; TRBD1 agrees at 7 bases. Germline V CDR1 and CDR2: MNHNS, SASEGT. Trimming removed 3 bases from V and 3 bases from J; junction bases left unmatched: 7. The length of the CDR3 is 15 residues.

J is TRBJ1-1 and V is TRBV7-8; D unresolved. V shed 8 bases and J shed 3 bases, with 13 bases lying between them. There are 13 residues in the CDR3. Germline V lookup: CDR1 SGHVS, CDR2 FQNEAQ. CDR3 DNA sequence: TGTGCCAGCCGGACCCAGGAGGACACTGAAGCTTTCTTT. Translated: CASRTQEDTEAFF. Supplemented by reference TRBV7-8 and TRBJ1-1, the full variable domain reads GAGVSQSPRYKVAKRGQDVALRCDPISGHVSLFWYQQALGQGPEFLTYFQNEAQLDKSGLPSDRFFAERPEGSVSTLKIQRTQQEDSAVYLCASRTQEDTEAFFGQGTRLTVV.

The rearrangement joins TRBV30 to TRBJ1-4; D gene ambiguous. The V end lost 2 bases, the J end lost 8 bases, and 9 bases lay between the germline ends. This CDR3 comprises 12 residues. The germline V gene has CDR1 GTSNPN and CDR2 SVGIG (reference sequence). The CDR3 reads CAWSPGGEKLFF. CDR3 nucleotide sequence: TGTGCCTGGAGTCCCGGTGGGGAAAAACTGTTTTTT.

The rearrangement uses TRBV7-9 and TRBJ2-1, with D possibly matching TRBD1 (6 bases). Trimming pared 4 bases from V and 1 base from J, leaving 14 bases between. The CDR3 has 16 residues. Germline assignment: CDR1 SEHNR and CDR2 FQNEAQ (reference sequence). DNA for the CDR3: TGTGCCAGCAGCTCCATATTGAGGGGGTCCTACAATGAGCAGTTCTTC. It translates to CASSSILRGSYNEQFF.

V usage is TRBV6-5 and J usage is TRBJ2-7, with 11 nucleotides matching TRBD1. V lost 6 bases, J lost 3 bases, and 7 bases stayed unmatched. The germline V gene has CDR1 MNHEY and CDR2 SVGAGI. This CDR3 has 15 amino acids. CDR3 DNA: TGTGCCAGCAGCTTCCGGGACAGGGGGGACTACGAGCAGTACTTC. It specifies CASSFRDRGDYEQYF.

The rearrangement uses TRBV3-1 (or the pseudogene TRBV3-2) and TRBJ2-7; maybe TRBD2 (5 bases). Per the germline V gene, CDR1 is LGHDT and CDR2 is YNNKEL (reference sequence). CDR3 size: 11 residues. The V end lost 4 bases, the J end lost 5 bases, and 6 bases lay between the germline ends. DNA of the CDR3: TGTGCCAGCAGCCCGGGAAACGAGCAGTACTTC. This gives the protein CASSPGNEQYF.

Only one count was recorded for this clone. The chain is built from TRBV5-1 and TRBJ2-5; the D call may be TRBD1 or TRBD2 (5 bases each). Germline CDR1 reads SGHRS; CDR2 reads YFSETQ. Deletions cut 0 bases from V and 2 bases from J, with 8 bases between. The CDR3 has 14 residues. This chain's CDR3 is CASSLAGRQETQYF. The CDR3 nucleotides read TGCGCCAGCAGCTTGGCGGGACGACAAGAGACCCAGTACTTC.

The CDR3 sequence is CASSLGQPDRGRQFF. DNA of the CDR3: TGCGCCAGCAGCTTGGGACAACCGGACAGGGGAAGGCAGTTCTTC. This sequence joins TRBV5-1 and TRBJ2-1, with 9 bases lining up with TRBD1. In germline, CDR1 is SGHRS, CDR2 YFSETQ. The CDR3 consists of 15 residues. Germline trimming cut 0 bases from V and 12 bases from J; bases unmatched to any gene: 10.

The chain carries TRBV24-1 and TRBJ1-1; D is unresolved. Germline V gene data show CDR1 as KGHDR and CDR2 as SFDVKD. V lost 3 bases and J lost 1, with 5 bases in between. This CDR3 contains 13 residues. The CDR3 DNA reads TGTGCCACCAGTGATGCCCGGAACACTGAAGCTTTCTTT. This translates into CATSDARNTEAFF.

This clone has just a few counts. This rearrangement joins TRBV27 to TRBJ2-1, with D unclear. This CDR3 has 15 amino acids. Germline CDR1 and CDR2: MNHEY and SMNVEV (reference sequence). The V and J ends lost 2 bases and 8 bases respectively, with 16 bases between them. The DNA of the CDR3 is TGTGCCAGCAGTTTACGGCCTCGTTCTATGGATGAGCAGTTCTTC. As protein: CASSLRPRSMDEQFF.

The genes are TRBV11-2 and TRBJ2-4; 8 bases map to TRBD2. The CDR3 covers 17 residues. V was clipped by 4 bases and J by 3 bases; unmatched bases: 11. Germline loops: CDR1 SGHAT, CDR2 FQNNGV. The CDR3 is CASSSLAGPSGKNIQYF. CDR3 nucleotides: TGTGCCAGCAGCTCCCTAGCGGGCCCCTCAGGCAAAAACATTCAGTACTTC.

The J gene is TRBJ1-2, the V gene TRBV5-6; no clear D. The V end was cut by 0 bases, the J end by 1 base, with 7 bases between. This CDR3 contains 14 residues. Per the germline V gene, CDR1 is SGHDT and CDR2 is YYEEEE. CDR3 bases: TGTGCCAGCAGCTTGGTCGCAGTTAACTATGGCTACACCTTC. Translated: CASSLVAVNYGYTF.

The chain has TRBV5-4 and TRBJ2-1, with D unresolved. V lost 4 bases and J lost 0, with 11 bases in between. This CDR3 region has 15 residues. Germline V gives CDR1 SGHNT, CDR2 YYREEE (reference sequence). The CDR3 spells CASSTDVSSYNEQFF. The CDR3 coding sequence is TGTGCCAGCAGCACGGACGTGAGCTCCTACAATGAGCAGTTCTTC.

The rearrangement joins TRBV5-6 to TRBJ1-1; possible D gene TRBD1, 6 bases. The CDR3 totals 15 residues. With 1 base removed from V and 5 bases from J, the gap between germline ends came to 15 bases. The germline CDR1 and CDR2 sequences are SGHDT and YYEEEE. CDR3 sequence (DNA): TGTGCCAGCAGCTTGTCTGGGGGGCGGGGGACTGAAGCTTTCTTT. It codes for CASSLSGGRGTEAFF.